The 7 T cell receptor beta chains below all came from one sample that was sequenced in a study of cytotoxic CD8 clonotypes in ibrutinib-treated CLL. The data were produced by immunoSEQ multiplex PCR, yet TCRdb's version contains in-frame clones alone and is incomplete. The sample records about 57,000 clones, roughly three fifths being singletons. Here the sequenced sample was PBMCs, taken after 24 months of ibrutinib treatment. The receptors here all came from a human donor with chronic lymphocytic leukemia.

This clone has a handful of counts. The CDR3 DNA follows: TGCAGCGCTGGGGACAGGGGCAATCAGCCCCAGCATTTT. Encoded protein: CSAGDRGNQPQHF. V gene TRBV29-1 combines with J gene TRBJ1-5, with 9 nucleotides matching TRBD1. V shed 7 bases and J 2 bases; nucleotides not matched to a gene: 3. CDR3 length equals 13 residues. From germline, CDR1 is SQVTM and CDR2 ANQGSEA.

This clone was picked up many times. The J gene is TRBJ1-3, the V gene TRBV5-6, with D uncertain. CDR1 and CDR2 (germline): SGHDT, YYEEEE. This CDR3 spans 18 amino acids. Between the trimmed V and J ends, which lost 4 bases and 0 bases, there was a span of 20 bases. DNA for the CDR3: TGTGCCAGCAGCCCCCCCTTGGACCGTTCCATCTCTGGAAACACCATATATTTT. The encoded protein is CASSPPLDRSISGNTIYF.

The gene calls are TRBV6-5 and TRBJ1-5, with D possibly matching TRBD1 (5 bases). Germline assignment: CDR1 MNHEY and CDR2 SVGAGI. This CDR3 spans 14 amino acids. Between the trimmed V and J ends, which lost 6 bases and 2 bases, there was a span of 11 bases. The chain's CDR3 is CASSSGRGNQPQHF. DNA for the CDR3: TGTGCCAGCAGCTCGGGCAGGGGCAATCAGCCCCAGCATTTT.

The CDR3 DNA is TGTGGCACTAGGGCGGTGGGTGAGCAGTTCTTC. As protein: CGTRAVGEQFF. The chain combines TRBV28 with TRBJ2-1; TRBD2 is a possible D gene (5 bases). The CDR3 is made up of 11 amino acids. Germline CDR1 is MDHEN and CDR2 is SYDVKM.

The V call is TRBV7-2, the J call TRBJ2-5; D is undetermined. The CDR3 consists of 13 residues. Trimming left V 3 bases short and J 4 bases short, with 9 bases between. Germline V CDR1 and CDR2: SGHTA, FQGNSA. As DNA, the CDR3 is TGTGCCAGCAGCTTCCGCTCGGGAGAGACCCAGTACTTC. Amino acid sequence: CASSFRSGETQYF.

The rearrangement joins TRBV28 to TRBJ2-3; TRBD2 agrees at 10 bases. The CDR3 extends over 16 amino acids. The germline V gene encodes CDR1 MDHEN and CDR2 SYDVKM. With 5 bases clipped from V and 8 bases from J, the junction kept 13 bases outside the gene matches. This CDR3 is CASSTPAGGRGGTQYF. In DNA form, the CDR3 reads TGTGCCAGCAGTACCCCAGCGGGAGGGCGGGGGGGTACGCAGTATTTT.

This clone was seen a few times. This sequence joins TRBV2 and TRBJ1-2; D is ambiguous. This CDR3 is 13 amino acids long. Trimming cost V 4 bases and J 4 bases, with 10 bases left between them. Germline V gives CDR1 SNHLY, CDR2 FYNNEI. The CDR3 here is CASSGQRVYGYTF. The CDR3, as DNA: TGTGCCAGCAGTGGCCAGCGGGTCTATGGCTACACCTTC.